This TCR beta chain derives from a study of blood T cell repertoires in COVID-19. About the research overall: The analysed material was cDNA or gDNA that came from T cells, B-cell-depleted T cells, or PBMCs.

With 0 bases clipped from V and 5 bases from J, the junction kept 1 base outside the gene matches. CDR3 length: 14 amino acids. The germline CDR1 and CDR2 sequences are SGHRS and YFSETQ. Some clones are missing from TCRdb's copy, which holds only in-frame ones; the method was immunoSEQ multiplex PCR. Seen here are around 54,000 clones, roughly 80% observed once, and the top ten hold about 5.4%. Sequencing used peripheral blood. The receptor was derived from a woman aged 60-75 years with acute or convalescent COVID-19. V and J are TRBV5-1 and TRBJ2-1; 8 bases agree with TRBD1. The CDR3 DNA reads as TGCGCCAGCAGCTTGGGGGGACAGGACAATGAGCAGTTCTTC. Translated: CASSLGGQDNEQFF.